The 8 T cell receptor beta chains presented below share a single source sample, sequenced in a study of identifying expanded T cells in peripheral blood. Here immunoSEQ multiplex PCR was the method, and the copy in TCRdb shows in-frame clones only, minus some. Here the sample spans over 90,000 clones, approximately 90% being singletons. The source material was blood. These receptors originate from a person between 18 and 69 years old in good health.

The count of this clone is one. V and J are TRBV7-9 and TRBJ1-1; D is possibly TRBD1 (5 bases). Germline V gene data show CDR1 as SEHNR and CDR2 as FQNEAQ (reference sequence). V was shortened by 5 bases and J by 5 bases, with 12 bases between the two germline ends. This CDR3 region has 13 residues. This CDR3 is CASSRGEGTEAFF. The CDR3 DNA sequence: TGTGCCAGCAGCAGGGGAGAGGGAACTGAAGCTTTCTTT.

A remark on this clone: Its ends do not fully match the called genes, so a read error is possible. The chain uses TRBV30 and TRBJ2-7, with TRBD1 identical over 10 bases. Germline lookup yields CDR1 GTSNPN and CDR2 SVGIG (reference sequence). This CDR3 spans 11 amino acids. The CDR3 here is CAWSVPGQGRF. The CDR3 DNA reads as TGTGCCTGGAGTGTCCCGGGACAGGGGCGATTC.

This clone appeared once. The chain couples TRBV28 to TRBJ2-7; 8 bases agree with TRBD2. The CDR3 totals 17 residues. V shed 5 bases and J 1 base; nucleotides not matched to a gene: 13. CDR1 and CDR2 from the germline V gene are MDHEN and SYDVKM. The CDR3 nucleotides are TGTGCCAGCAGTCCAACCCCGAAAAGCGGGGGATCCTACGAGCAGTACTTC. This sequence encodes CASSPTPKSGGSYEQYF.

This clone was seen just once. V gene TRBV7-3 combines with J gene TRBJ2-2; 8 bases agree with TRBD2. CDR3 length equals 15 residues. CDR1 and CDR2 from the germline V gene are SGHTA and FQGTGA. V was pared by 5 bases and J by 9 bases, with 11 bases of the junction left unmatched. The CDR3 here is CASSLIGAGARELFF. In nucleotides, the CDR3 is TGTGCCAGCAGCCTGATTGGAGCGGGAGCTCGGGAGCTGTTTTTT.

V usage is TRBV19 and J usage is TRBJ2-3, with TRBD1 matching over 8 bases. V was clipped by 5 bases and J by 5 bases; unmatched bases: 6. CDR1 LNHDA and CDR2 SQIVND come from the germline V gene (reference sequence). The CDR3 extends over 14 amino acids. The CDR3 region has the DNA TGTGCCAGTAGTCACACAGGGGGAGGAGATACGCAGTATTTT. This encodes CASSHTGGGDTQYF.

The V call is TRBV6-6, the J call TRBJ2-7; perhaps D is TRBD1 or TRBD2 (5 bases each). Germline V gene data show CDR1 as MNHNY and CDR2 as SVGAGI (reference sequence). The CDR3 covers 14 residues. V shed 5 bases and J shed 2 bases, with 13 bases lying between them. For the CDR3, the DNA is TGTGCCAGCAGTCAAGCCCAGGGACCCTACGAGCAGTACTTC. It encodes CASSQAQGPYEQYF.

The rearrangement uses TRBV9 and TRBJ2-5; a weak D match, TRBD2 (5 bases). Germline CDR1 and CDR2: SGDLS and YYNGEE. The CDR3 extends over 15 amino acids. Trimming shortened V by 1 base and J by 4 bases, and 14 bases separated the two germline ends. This CDR3 is CASSVSGSQRETQYF. In DNA, the CDR3 is TGTGCCAGCAGCGTAAGTGGGAGCCAGCGAGAGACCCAGTACTTC.

The chain carries TRBV30 and TRBJ1-1, with a weak D call TRBD1 (5 bases). CDR3 length equals 18 residues. With 1 base removed from V and 1 base from J, the gap between germline ends came to 22 bases. Per germline, CDR1 GTSNPN and CDR2 SVGIG (reference sequence). The CDR3 DNA follows: TGTGCCTGGAGTGGCTATCTTACAGGTGGGTTAGGGAACACTGAAGCTTTCTTT. It specifies CAWSGYLTGGLGNTEAFF.